These T cell receptor beta chains were read from a single sample in a study of T cells after posttransplantation cyclophosphamide. Produced via immunoSEQ multiplex PCR; TCRdb's table is partial and in-frame only. The sample has around 37,000 clones; about 77% are singletons. Sequenced material: CD4+ T cells sorted from blood, taken 1,800 to 2,000 days after a stem cell transplant with posttransplant cyclophosphamide. The receptors were gathered from a female patient aged 40 to 55 who received an allogeneic stem cell transplant from a related donor, was CMV-positive, and had no GVHD. Some T cells may trace back to the graft donor. The CDR3 runs from the conserved cysteine through the conserved F or W. The D gene is left open where the match is weak. The size field is filled for only some rows; it gives once, few, many or a size class.

J gene: TRBJ1-2
CDR3 length: 14
V gene: TRBV7-9
D gene: NA
clone size: NA
CDR3 protein: CASTREGLNYGYTF
CDR3 DNA: TGTGCCAGCACCCGGGAAGGGCTTAACTATGGCTACACCTTC

J gene: TRBJ2-7
CDR3 length: 18
V gene: TRBV13
D gene: TRBD2
clone size: NA
CDR3 protein: CASSFNRLAGTGTYEQYF
CDR3 DNA: TGTGCCAGCAGTTTTAATCGACTAGCGGGGACAGGGACCTACGAGCAGTACTTC

J gene: TRBJ2-3
CDR3 length: 16
V gene: TRBV19
D gene: NA
clone size: NA
CDR3 protein: CASSTHGRGLTDTQYF
CDR3 DNA: TGTGCCAGTAGTACCCACGGGAGGGGGCTCACAGATACGCAGTATTTT

J gene: TRBJ1-5
CDR3 length: 19
V gene: TRBV4-1
D gene: NA
clone size: NA
CDR3 protein: CASARGPGRGILESQPQHF
CDR3 DNA: TGCGCCAGCGCAAGGGGACCCGGGAGGGGGATCTTGGAAAGTCAGCCCCAGCATTTT

J gene: TRBJ2-7
CDR3 length: 16
V gene: TRBV5-1
D gene: TRBD2
clone size: NA
CDR3 protein: CASSLERLAGSGEQYF
CDR3 DNA: TGCGCCAGCAGCTTGGAGCGACTAGCGGGGTCGGGTGAGCAGTACTTC

J gene: TRBJ2-2
CDR3 length: 16
V gene: TRBV4-2
D gene: NA
clone size: few
CDR3 protein: CASSQDWAAGTGELFF
CDR3 DNA: TGTGCCAGCAGCCAAGATTGGGCAGCGGGCACCGGGGAGCTGTTTTTT

J gene: TRBJ2-3
CDR3 length: 14
V gene: TRBV7-3
D gene: TRBD1
clone size: NA
CDR3 protein: CASSFQGATDTQYF
CDR3 DNA: TGTGCCAGCAGCTTTCAGGGGGCCACAGATACGCAGTATTTT

J gene: TRBJ1-1
CDR3 length: 13
V gene: TRBV6-6
D gene: NA
clone size: NA
CDR3 protein: CASSSTVNTEAFF
CDR3 DNA: TGTGCCAGCAGTTCGACAGTGAACACTGAAGCTTTCTTT

J gene: TRBJ1-1
CDR3 length: 15
V gene: TRBV7-9
D gene: TRBD1
clone size: NA
CDR3 protein: CASSHHRGRDAEAFF
CDR3 DNA: TGTGCCAGCAGCCACCACAGGGGGCGGGACGCTGAAGCTTTCTTT

J gene: TRBJ1-5
CDR3 length: 14
V gene: TRBV19
D gene: NA
clone size: once
CDR3 protein: CASSPGHYNQPQHF
CDR3 DNA: TGTGCCAGTAGCCCGGGACACTACAATCAGCCCCAGCATTTT

J gene: TRBJ1-4
CDR3 length: 13
V gene: TRBV4-1
D gene: NA
clone size: NA
CDR3 protein: CASSQALGLKLFF
CDR3 DNA: TGCGCCAGCAGCCAAGCCCTAGGCCTTAAACTGTTTTTT

J gene: TRBJ1-2
CDR3 length: 18
V gene: TRBV4-1
D gene: TRBD1
clone size: NA
CDR3 protein: CASSEAGTGAIANYGYTF
CDR3 DNA: TGCGCCAGCAGCGAAGCCGGGACAGGGGCCATAGCTAACTATGGCTACACCTTC

J gene: TRBJ2-5
CDR3 length: 18
V gene: TRBV18
D gene: TRBD2
clone size: NA
CDR3 protein: CASSPVLAGGQYQETQYF
CDR3 DNA: TGTGCCAGCTCCCCTGTGCTAGCGGGGGGGCAGTACCAAGAGACCCAGTACTTC

J gene: TRBJ1-5
CDR3 length: 15
V gene: TRBV19
D gene: TRBD1
clone size: NA
CDR3 protein: CASSTGTANNQPQHF
CDR3 DNA: TGTGCCAGTAGTACCGGGACAGCCAACAATCAGCCCCAGCATTTT

J gene: TRBJ1-6
CDR3 length: 14
V gene: TRBV28
D gene: TRBD1
clone size: NA
CDR3 protein: CASKGQGYNSPLHF
CDR3 DNA: TGTGCCAGCAAGGGACAGGGCTATAATTCACCCCTCCACTTT

J gene: TRBJ2-2
CDR3 length: 13
V gene: TRBV19
D gene: NA
clone size: NA
CDR3 protein: CASSDRYTGELFF
CDR3 DNA: TGTGCCAGTAGCGACAGGTACACCGGGGAGCTGTTTTTT

J gene: TRBJ2-7
CDR3 length: 17
V gene: TRBV7-6
D gene: NA
clone size: NA
CDR3 protein: CASSLGIARAGASEQYF
CDR3 DNA: TGTGCCAGCAGCTTAGGAATAGCAAGGGCTGGGGCCTCCGAGCAGTACTTC

J gene: TRBJ2-1
CDR3 length: 13
V gene: TRBV9
D gene: TRBD1
clone size: NA
CDR3 protein: CASIQGVCNEQFF
CDR3 DNA: TGTGCCAGCATTCAGGGGGTGTGCAATGAGCAGTTCTTC

J gene: TRBJ1-5
CDR3 length: 15
V gene: TRBV9
D gene: TRBD1
clone size: few
CDR3 protein: CASSVGDSLNQPQHF
CDR3 DNA: TGTGCCAGCAGCGTGGGGGACAGCCTCAATCAGCCCCAGCATTTT

J gene: TRBJ2-5
CDR3 length: 13
V gene: TRBV19
D gene: TRBD1
clone size: NA
CDR3 protein: CASMDRGLETQYF
CDR3 DNA: TGTGCCAGTATGGACAGGGGGTTAGAGACCCAGTACTTC

J gene: TRBJ1-3
CDR3 length: 13
V gene: TRBV9
D gene: NA
clone size: once
CDR3 protein: CASSVAVGNTIYF
CDR3 DNA: TGTGCCAGCAGCGTAGCAGTGGGAAACACCATATATTTT

J gene: TRBJ1-2
CDR3 length: 16
V gene: TRBV29-1
D gene: NA
clone size: NA
CDR3 protein: CSATSWVEGANYGYTF
CDR3 DNA: TGCAGCGCCACTTCCTGGGTTGAAGGAGCTAACTATGGCTACACCTTC

J gene: TRBJ1-1
CDR3 length: 15
V gene: TRBV19
D gene: NA
clone size: few
CDR3 protein: CASSSPSFFGTEAFF
CDR3 DNA: TGTGCCAGTAGTAGCCCCTCGTTCTTCGGCACTGAAGCTTTCTTT

J gene: TRBJ1-6
CDR3 length: 14
V gene: TRBV28
D gene: NA
clone size: NA
CDR3 protein: CASSGAGDNSPLHF
CDR3 DNA: TGTGCCAGCAGTGGGGCAGGGGATAATTCACCCCTCCACTTT

J gene: TRBJ1-3
CDR3 length: 16
V gene: TRBV4-3
D gene: NA
clone size: NA
CDR3 protein: CASSHWGISSGNTIYF
CDR3 DNA: TGCGCCAGCAGCCATTGGGGCATCAGCTCTGGAAACACCATATATTTT

J gene: TRBJ1-2
CDR3 length: 15
V gene: TRBV7-8
D gene: TRBD1
clone size: few
CDR3 protein: CASSLSLGQGFGYTF
CDR3 DNA: TGTGCCAGCAGCTTATCCCTGGGACAGGGGTTTGGCTACACCTTC

J gene: TRBJ1-3
CDR3 length: 15
V gene: TRBV6-6
D gene: NA
clone size: NA
CDR3 protein: CASSKDRGAGNTIYF
CDR3 DNA: TGTGCCAGCAGCAAAGACCGAGGCGCTGGAAACACCATATATTTT

J gene: TRBJ2-3
CDR3 length: 18
V gene: TRBV4-3
D gene: TRBD2
clone size: NA
CDR3 protein: CASSLGLGLAGVGDTQYF
CDR3 DNA: TGCGCCAGCAGCCTCGGCCTGGGACTAGCGGGGGTGGGGGATACGCAGTATTTT

J gene: TRBJ1-2
CDR3 length: 15
V gene: TRBV5-1
D gene: TRBD1
clone size: NA
CDR3 protein: CASSLEGQGGYGYTF
CDR3 DNA: TGCGCCAGCAGCTTAGAGGGACAGGGCGGCTATGGCTACACCTTC

J gene: TRBJ1-1
CDR3 length: 14
V gene: TRBV7-9
D gene: NA
clone size: NA
CDR3 protein: CASKGGAYDTEAFF
CDR3 DNA: TGTGCCAGCAAAGGGGGGGCCTATGACACTGAAGCTTTCTTT

J gene: TRBJ2-5
CDR3 length: 14
V gene: TRBV5-1
D gene: NA
clone size: NA
CDR3 protein: CASSYDGYQETQYF
CDR3 DNA: TGCGCCAGCAGCTATGACGGGTACCAAGAGACCCAGTACTTC